This T cell receptor (beta chain) was sequenced during a study of T cell repertoires in cytomegalovirus infection. Study information: Public signatures in TCR beta pointed to CMV infection and matching HLA type.

This clonotype turned up a few times. The antigen is unknown. J lost 5 bases, V lost 8 bases, and 4 bases had no gene match. Germline values: CDR1 SGHVS, CDR2 FNYEAQ. CDR3 length equals 12 residues. Whole-study findings and limits: CMV carriers with the relevant HLA were identified by cumulative public TCR beta family frequency. What dominated the ex vivo response were HLA-C-restricted CMV-specific TCR beta clonotypes.

TCRdb analysed the reads with MiXCR anew, one entry per CDR3 protein. This sample has about 890,000 distinct CDR3 sequences, with roughly a third found just once. This receptor was taken from a human donor in good health (CMV status not recorded). Some clones in this sample may be carry-over from other donors' samples. Here the sequenced sample was cultured CD8+ T cells from PBMCs, taken from culture after CMV antigen stimulation. V is TRBV7-6 and J is TRBJ2-3; TRBD2 aligns across 7 bases. The CDR3 here is CASAGGGDTQYF. The CDR3 DNA reads as TGTGCCAGCGCAGGCGGGGGAGATACGCAGTATTTT.